This T cell receptor beta chain was documented in a study of read filtering for tumor transcriptome and immune sequencing (dated by TCRdb to the early 2020s). Regarding the research as a whole: Of the patients in the cohort, under 20 were male and approximately 15 were female, and their mean age was approximately 71 years, with a range of 47 to 80. Per sample, about 4.05 to 10.27 million TCR-region mapped reads were obtained with IR-seq, compared with only about 85 to 1273 with RNA-seq. Using the same bone marrow samples, the study compared TCR repertoires obtained by targeted immune repertoire sequencing with those obtained by bulk whole-transcriptome sequencing. After DNase treatment, whole-transcriptome libraries were prepared using the TruSeq RNA Access Library Prep Kit. One of the main goals was to work out a read-filtering strategy for immune repertoire data, in particular whether clonotypes backed by only a single read should be removed. Under revised international staging, fewer than ten patients fell into R-ISS I, some 15 into R-ISS II and six or seven into R-ISS III. Overall study results and their limits: Compared with RNA-seq, IR-seq captured clonotypes at much higher depth and more reliably, and a smaller IR-seq throughput was enough to identify most shared clonotypes. Rather than purified T cells, the sorted CD138-negative fraction was a mixed bone marrow immune population. Single-read clonotypes made up about 81.9% of clonotypes but about 3.2% of total reads in IR-seq, and under 75% of clonotypes and roughly 45% of reads in RNA-seq. The correlation between IR-seq and RNA-seq shared clonotype proportions was increased by removal of single-read clonotypes.

Every patient had bone marrow sampled at the time of active disease. Ficoll-Hypaque density gradient centrifugation was used to isolate bone marrow mononuclear cells. Myeloma plasma cells were removed and CD138-negative cells were collected by negative selection after labeling with CD138 magnetic microbeads on a MACS separator. The purity of the isolated cells was checked by flow cytometry with CD138 antibodies on an Attune NxT. TRIzol reagent was used to extract total RNA, and a NanoDrop spectrophotometer was used to quantify the extracted RNA. Paired RNA-seq and IR-seq were performed on the CD138-negative bone marrow sample of each patient. Starting from around 400 ng RNA, TCR libraries were constructed with the Immunoverse kit using molecular barcoded adaptors that cover the alpha/delta and beta/gamma chains. TCR library preparation used the same RNA that was used for transcriptome sequencing. Sequencing of the TCR libraries was done on an Illumina HiSeq 4000 with 2 x 150 cycles. As for the authors' bioinformatics: MiXCR aligned TCR reads to human V, D, J and C references and assembled the aligned reads into CDR3 clonotypes, with quality filtering and error correction included. Clonotype counts and gene usage diversity were analyzed with the tcR package in R. For inspection of raw mapping reads, RNA-seq reads were mapped by STAR aligner version 2.5.3a onto GRCh37 of the human genome. IR-seq fastq files were randomly downsampled with Seqtk 1.3 to test the effect of sequencing depth on detected clonotypes. TCRdb reprocessed the public reads (quality trimming at Q25 with fastp, clone calling with MiXCR) and kept in-frame beta chains. Every CDR3 protein is listed once, alongside the most common genes and DNA of its rows. The V and J calls come from TCRdb's annotation, not from the publication. The sample records 62,000 or so distinct CDR3 sequences, 20% to 25% of which are singletons. The ten largest clones add up to approximately 18% of the sample.

Turning to this clonotype: The specificity of this receptor is unknown. A read error likely explains this, since a far larger clone differs by one base.

Sequencing was carried out using a population of CD138-negative cells sorted from bone marrow. According to the study, the label for this sample's cell subset or site signals: bone marrow mononuclear cells depleted of CD138+ plasma/myeloma cells by negative magnetic selection. The TCR sequence derives from a donor at least 40 years old with multiple myeloma.

The sequenced DNA is TGTGCCAGCAGCCCGGGACAAGGACTTTACAGTGAGCAGTTCTTC. This sequence encodes CASSPGQGLYSEQFF. The rearrangement combines TRBV12-3 or TRBV12-4 with TRBJ2-1; the D gene is perhaps TRBD1, from 6 matching bases. From cysteine to phenylalanine, the CDR3 is 15 amino acids long. The kept DNA is CDR3 alone, 45 bases in frame from the first base.